One and the same sample provided the 27 T cell receptor beta chains below, sequenced in a study of T cells after yellow fever vaccination (dated by TCRdb to the late 2010s). Library construction relied on 5' RACE. The instrument given in TCRdb is Illumina HiSeq 2500. TCRdb reprocessing: public reads trimmed at Q25 with fastp, clones called with MiXCR, in-frame beta chains kept. Rows matching on CDR3 protein sequence are summarized as one entry with the most common DNA and genes. In this sample the table shows approximately 70,000 distinct CDR3 sequences, approximately 7% of which occur a single time. The ten largest clones take up 37% of the sample. The sample's treatment or condition label, decoded: live attenuated yellow fever vaccine strain. The sequencing used CD8+ T cells sorted from PBMCs, collected approximately 40 days after the first yellow fever vaccination. The receptor set was obtained from a man in his late teens or twenties who received the YFV17D yellow fever vaccine.

This clonotype was counted a few times. The V call is TRBV9, the J call TRBJ1-2, with 9 positions matching TRBD1. This CDR3 spans 16 amino acids. The trim removed 4 bases at V and 0 bases at J, leaving 7 bases unmatched. Per the germline V gene, CDR1 is SGDLS and CDR2 is YYNGEE. The CDR3 sequence is CASSPPGQGANYGYTF. In nucleotides, the CDR3 is TGTGCCAGCAGCCCCCCGGGACAGGGAGCTAACTATGGCTACACCTTC.

Ten or more counts support this clonotype. This chain joins TRBV27 and TRBJ2-6; D might be TRBD1 (5 bases). This CDR3 has 18 residues. Between the trimmed V and J ends, which lost 6 bases and 4 bases, there was a span of 22 bases. The germline V gene has CDR1 MNHEY and CDR2 SMNVEV (reference sequence). The CDR3 DNA reads as TGTGCCAGCAGCCGACAGTTTATGGGTTTCTTGGGGGCCAACGTCCTGACTTTC. It encodes CASSRQFMGFLGANVLTF. Using reference TRBV27 and TRBJ2-6 for the parts outside the CDR3, the full variable domain is EAQVTQNPRYLITVTGKKLTVTCSQNMNHEYMSWYRQDPGLGLRQIYYSMNVEVTDKGDVPEGYKVSRKEKRNFPLILESPSPNQTSLYFCASSRQFMGFLGANVLTFGAGSRLTVL.

Many counts were recorded for this clonotype. The V gene is TRBV29-1, the J gene TRBJ2-5, with 10 bases identical to TRBD1. The CDR3 covers 14 residues. After removal of 1 base from V and 3 bases from J, the junction contained 2 bases not matched to a gene. The V gene's germline CDR1 is SQVTM and CDR2 ANQGSEA. The CDR3 is CSVEGGTGEETQYF. CDR3 DNA sequence: TGCAGCGTTGAAGGAGGGACAGGGGAAGAGACCCAGTACTTC.

This clonotype has a count of ten or more. The gene calls are TRBV7-2 and TRBJ2-1, with D unclear. The CDR3 has 16 amino acids. Germline V lookup: CDR1 SGHTA, CDR2 FQGNSA. V was shortened by 1 base and J by 0 bases, with 10 bases between the two germline ends. Written as DNA, the CDR3 is TGTGCCAGCAGCTTAGTATCGGAGAGCTCCTACAATGAGCAGTTCTTC. Its protein is CASSLVSESSYNEQFF.

A word on this clonotype: A much larger clone sits a single nucleotide away, making a read error possible. The CDR3 here is CRASGGRGTDTQYF. CDR3 nucleotides: TGCAGGGCTAGCGGGGGGCGCGGCACAGATACGCAGTATTTT. V and J are TRBV20-1 and TRBJ2-3, with 11 nucleotides matching TRBD2. This CDR3 has 14 amino acids. Germline CDR1 and CDR2: DFQATT and SNEGSKA (reference sequence).

This clonotype has a handful of counts. The J gene is TRBJ2-3, the V gene TRBV12-3 or TRBV12-4, with TRBD1 as a possible D gene (6 bases). This CDR3 contains 16 residues. Deletions cut 4 bases from V and 2 bases from J, with 16 bases between. Written as DNA, the CDR3 is TGTGCCAGCAGTTCAGGGGCCGGTTCCTTCACAGATACGCAGTATTTT. Encoded protein: CASSSGAGSFTDTQYF.

This clonotype was recorded many times. This sequence joins TRBV7-3 and TRBJ2-3, with D maybe TRBD1 (6 bases). Germline CDR1 and CDR2: SGHTA and FQGTGA. V gave up 5 bases and J gave up 6 bases, with 15 bases separating them. This CDR3 is built from 14 residues. CDR3 amino acids: CASSLQGIGDTQYF. In DNA, the CDR3 is TGTGCCAGCAGCCTACAGGGAATTGGGGATACGCAGTATTTT. The full variable domain, with the rest looked up from reference TRBV7-3 and TRBJ2-3, is GAGVSQTPSNKVTEKGKYVELRCDPISGHTALYWYRQSLGQGPEFLIYFQGTGAADDSGLPNDRFFAVRPEGSVSTLKIQRTERGDSAVYLCASSLQGIGDTQYFGPGTRLTVL.

This clonotype was observed at least ten times. The chain carries TRBV4-2 and TRBJ1-1; no definite D call. Trimming removed 0 bases at V and 6 bases at J, with 5 bases between. The CDR3 sequence is 12 residues long. The germline CDR1 and CDR2 sequences are LGHNA and YNFKEQ. CDR3 sequence (DNA): TGTGCCAGCAGCCAAGATTTCTCTGAAGCTTTCTTT. As protein: CASSQDFSEAFF.

This clonotype was seen many times. This sequence joins TRBV4-3 and TRBJ2-1; 7 bases agree with TRBD2. The CDR3 runs 14 residues. Germline values: CDR1 LGHNA, CDR2 YSLEER. The trim removed 4 bases at V and 4 bases at J, leaving 4 bases unmatched. The chain's CDR3 is CASSLGGDYNEQFF. The CDR3 region has the DNA TGCGCCAGCAGCCTGGGGGGGGATTACAATGAGCAGTTCTTC.

This clonotype showed up just a few times. This rearrangement joins TRBV13 to TRBJ1-3, with D unresolved. Per the germline V gene, CDR1 is PRHDT and CDR2 is FYEKMQ (reference sequence). The CDR3 is 14 residues long. Trimming left V 8 bases short and J 0 bases short, with 11 bases between. CDR3 residues: CASRHSSSGNTIYF. CDR3 coding DNA: TGTGCCAGCCGTCATAGTTCCTCTGGAAACACCATATATTTT.

This clonotype was seen a few times. V is TRBV7-8 and J is TRBJ1-1; weak D call: TRBD1 (6 bases). The CDR3 is 15 amino acids. V gave up 1 base and J gave up 10 bases, with 19 bases separating them. The V gene's germline CDR1 is SGHVS and CDR2 FQNEAQ. CDR3 coding DNA: TGTGCCAGCAGCTTAGAACCGGGGGGCGAAATAGCAGCTTTCTTT. Its protein is CASSLEPGGEIAAFF.

This clonotype was detected many times. The chain has TRBV29-1 and TRBJ2-3, with 11 bases lining up with TRBD2. The CDR3 loop spans 13 amino acids. Germline CDR1 and CDR2: SQVTM and ANQGSEA. Germline trimming cut 7 bases from V and 5 bases from J; bases unmatched to any gene: 5. CDR3 coding DNA: TGCAGCGGTGGGACTAGCGGTCTAGATACGCAGTATTTT. This translates into CSGGTSGLDTQYF.

This clonotype was recorded at least ten times. This sequence joins TRBV7-9 and TRBJ2-7; weak D call: TRBD2 (5 bases). Trimming cost V 4 bases and J 1 base, with 8 bases left between them. Germline V gene sequence: CDR1 SEHNR, CDR2 FQNEAQ (reference sequence). This CDR3 contains 13 residues. CDR3 coding DNA: TGTGCCAGCAGCTCACGGGATTCCTACGAGCAGTACGTC. This gives the protein CASSSRDSYEQYV.

This clonotype was seen at least ten times. J is TRBJ2-1 and V is TRBV6-2 or TRBV6-3; weak D call: TRBD2 (6 bases). CDR3 length: 14 residues. V was trimmed by 2 bases and J by 5 bases, leaving 10 bases between them. CDR1 and CDR2 (germline): MNHEY, SVGEGT. DNA of the CDR3: TGTGCCAGCAGTTACGGGGGACTTCACAATGAGCAGTTCTTC. The encoded protein is CASSYGGLHNEQFF.

This clonotype was detected only a few times. V gene TRBV19 combines with J gene TRBJ2-1, with 11 nucleotides matching TRBD2. The V and J ends lost 4 bases and 3 bases, in that order; junction bases with no gene match: 8. Germline V gives CDR1 LNHDA, CDR2 SQIVND (reference sequence). CDR3 length: 17 residues. The CDR3 here is CASSSGSGGAFYNEQFF. The CDR3 nucleotides read TGTGCCAGTAGTAGCGGTAGCGGGGGGGCCTTCTACAATGAGCAGTTCTTC.

The genes are TRBV7-3 and TRBJ2-2; no clear D. The germline V and J ends were trimmed by 1 base and 3 bases, with 9 bases remaining between them. Germline V CDR1 and CDR2: SGHTA, FQGTGA. CDR3 size: 15 residues. In DNA, the CDR3 is TGTGCCAGCAGCTTAAGACCTTCGGACACCGGGGAGCTGTTTTTT. Translated: CASSLRPSDTGELFF.

A word on this clonotype: This may be a read error: a much more frequent sequence differs by one nucleotide. V and J are TRBV10-3 and TRBJ2-1; TRBD2 aligns across 9 bases. Germline V gene sequence: CDR1 ENHRY, CDR2 SYGVKD. J gave up 3 bases and V 0 bases, and 6 bases lay outside the gene matches. This CDR3 comprises 17 residues. The CDR3 DNA sequence: TGTGCCATCAGTGAGTCGAGGTCTAGCGGGGTCTACAATGAGCAGTTCTTC. It codes for CAISESRSSGVYNEQFF.

This clonotype was detected ten times or more. This sequence joins TRBV3-1 and TRBJ2-1; D uncertain. The CDR3 loop spans 11 amino acids. With 8 bases removed from V and 5 bases from J, the gap between germline ends came to 7 bases. CDR1 is LGHDT, CDR2 YNNKEL, per germline (reference sequence). The CDR3 nucleotides read TGTGCCAGCGGGGTAGACAATGAGCAGTTCTTC. This gives the protein CASGVDNEQFF.

This chain connects TRBV14 to TRBJ2-1; tentative D call: TRBD2 (6 bases). Trimming removed 5 bases from V and 6 bases from J, with 11 bases in between. The CDR3 runs to 13 residues. CDR1 is SGHDN and CDR2 is FVKESK in the germline V gene. The CDR3 protein is CASSTGLTNEQFF. Here the CDR3 DNA reads TGTGCCAGCAGCACCGGACTAACCAATGAGCAGTTCTTC.

This clonotype was counted ten times or more. The rearrangement joins TRBV28 to TRBJ2-1, with D unresolved. This CDR3 has 15 residues. The V gene lost 4 bases and the J gene lost 0 bases, with 10 bases spanning the gap. From germline, CDR1 is MDHEN and CDR2 SYDVKM. The DNA of the CDR3 is TGTGCCAGCAGTTCTGGGGTGAGCTCCTACAATGAGCAGTTCTTC. Its protein product is CASSSGVSSYNEQFF. Full variable domain (remainder filled in from reference TRBV28 and TRBJ2-1): DVKVTQSSRYLVKRTGEKVFLECVQDMDHENMFWYRQDPGLGLRLIYFSYDVKMKEKGDIPEGYSVSREKKERFSLILESASTNQTSMYLCASSSGVSSYNEQFFGPGTRLTVL.

The chain employs TRBV7-8 and TRBJ2-1, with 10 bases that match TRBD2. Looked up from germline, CDR1 is SGHVS and CDR2 is FQNEAQ. The V segment lost 7 bases and the J segment 4 bases; nucleotides outside the gene matches: 13. The CDR3 is 17 residues long. The CDR3 spells CASTMGAGTSAYNEQFF. The CDR3 DNA reads TGTGCCAGCACCATGGGGGCTGGGACTAGCGCTTACAATGAGCAGTTCTTC.

This clonotype was observed at least ten times. The chain joins TRBV7-9 to TRBJ2-1; TRBD1 matches 7 bases. There are 15 residues in the CDR3. Per germline, CDR1 SEHNR and CDR2 FQNEAQ (reference sequence). J was trimmed by 0 bases and V by 7 bases; bases with no gene match: 6. CDR3 sequence reads: CASIDRDSSYNEQFF. CDR3 coding DNA: TGTGCCAGCATCGACCGGGACAGCTCCTACAATGAGCAGTTCTTC.

This clonotype was counted a few times. This sequence joins TRBV27 and TRBJ2-1, with a tentative D call TRBD1 (6 bases). CDR1 and CDR2 (germline): MNHEY, SMNVEV (reference sequence). Trimming stripped 7 bases from V and 7 bases from J, with 8 bases between. The CDR3 is made up of 11 amino acids. CDR3 sequence: CASNQGNEQFF. The CDR3 bases are TGTGCCAGCAACCAGGGGAATGAGCAGTTCTTC.

This clonotype was picked up many times. V usage is TRBV5-6 and J usage is TRBJ2-7, with TRBD1 matching 10 bases. This CDR3 comprises 14 residues. The V segment lost 4 bases and the J segment 6 bases; nucleotides outside the gene matches: 7. CDR1 and CDR2 (germline): SGHDT, YYEEEE. Here the CDR3 reads CASSPAGQGTEQYV. DNA for the CDR3: TGTGCCAGCAGCCCTGCGGGACAGGGGACCGAGCAGTACGTC.

In its sample, this clonotype was seen many times. V gene TRBV11-2 combines with J gene TRBJ2-7; the D is unclear. CDR3 length: 14 residues. Looked up from germline, CDR1 is SGHAT and CDR2 is FQNNGV. Trimming stripped 3 bases from V and 0 bases from J, with 9 bases between. CDR3 sequence reads: CASSFPVSSYEQYF. CDR3 nucleotide sequence: TGTGCCAGCAGCTTCCCGGTGAGCTCCTACGAGCAGTACTTC.

This clonotype was recorded a few times. The rearrangement joins TRBV5-6 to TRBJ2-1; D remains ambiguous. V lost 1 base to trimming and J lost 6 bases, with 8 bases between them. From germline, CDR1 is SGHDT and CDR2 YYEEEE. The CDR3 consists of 13 residues. CDR3 DNA: TGTGCCAGCAGCTTGTTTCAGAGCAATGAGCAGTTCTTC. Amino acids: CASSLFQSNEQFF.

The V and J genes are TRBV6-1 and TRBJ2-3; D gene ambiguous. This CDR3 contains 16 residues. V shed 1 base and J shed 7 bases, with 18 bases lying between them. From germline, CDR1 is MNHNS and CDR2 SASEGT. The CDR3 region has the DNA TGTGCCAGCAGTGAAGTCGGTAGCCCGAGCTTAAATACGCAGTATTTT. Protein product: CASSEVGSPSLNTQYF.